This TCR beta chain was sequenced in a study of blood T cell repertoires in COVID-19. Study-wide background: The samples span acute and convalescent COVID-19 from the United States, Italy and Spain. T cells, B-cell-depleted T cells, or PBMCs supplied cDNA or gDNA.

On this clone: This CDR3 is also generated by other DNA sequences in the sample.

Germline V lookup: CDR1 SGHVS, CDR2 FQNEAQ. V shed 5 bases, J shed 0 bases, and the junction held 9 bases outside the gene matches. The CDR3 contains 16 residues. In the study's own analysis: Amplification with reference gene primers provided the estimates of nucleated cell counts. Repertoires were generated with immunoSEQ multiplex PCR, while TCRdb's copy carries only in-frame clones and drops some. V, J and clone size were drawn from that table, and D and trimming were deduced from the DNA. The sample records around 200,000 clones, about 88% being singletons. Sequencing was performed on peripheral blood. The chain employs TRBV7-8 and TRBJ2-7, with 8 bases fitting TRBD1. The TCR sequence derives from a woman at least 80 years old with acute or convalescent COVID-19. CDR3 sequence (DNA): TGTGCCAGCAGCACTGGACAGGGAATGATCTCCTACGAGCAGTACTTC. It yields the protein CASSTGQGMISYEQYF.